A selection of T cell receptor beta chains follows, all from one sample in a study of spatial heterogeneity in lung cancer. Each CDR3 protein gets one entry after TCRdb re-called the 5' RACE reads with MiXCR. The profile shows around 4,000 distinct CDR3 sequences, about a fifth of them singletons. The sample was normal lung tissue next to the tumor, taken at surgery. Receptors originate from a female donor with early-stage non-small cell lung cancer. The CDR3 runs from the conserved cysteine through the conserved F or W. The order of the fields is J gene, V gene, clone size, D gene, CDR3 protein, CDR3 DNA. The D gene is left open where the match is weak. Clone size is given for some rows only: seen once, a few or many times, or a class if the clone is expanded.

>TRBJ2-1|TRBV7-9|medium-sized|.
CASSMARVDEQFF
TGTGCCAGCAGCATGGCTAGGGTCGATGAGCAGTTCTTC
>TRBJ2-1|TRBV15|many|TRBD2
CATSRDRASGSLYNEQFF
TGTGCCACCAGCAGAGATCGAGCTAGCGGGAGTCTCTACAATGAGCAGTTCTTC
>TRBJ2-2|TRBV6-6|medium-sized|TRBD2
CASSARTSGRTGELFF
TGTGCCAGCAGTGCCCGGACTAGCGGGAGAACCGGGGAGCTGTTTTTT
>TRBJ1-2|TRBV13|.|.
CASRTSGTTNYGYTF
TGTGCCAGCCGGACTTCCGGGACAACCAACTATGGCTACACCTTC
>TRBJ2-5|TRBV7-2|large|.
CASSLAWSETQYF
TGTGCCAGCAGCTTAGCATGGTCCGAGACCCAGTACTTC
>TRBJ1-6|TRBV30|few|.
CAWTWEVKSPLHF
TGTGCCTGGACTTGGGAGGTAAAGTCACCCCTCCACTTT
>TRBJ1-3|TRBV9|many|.
CASSVESRRRSGNTIYF
TGTGCCAGCAGCGTAGAGTCCCGACGACGCTCTGGAAACACCATATATTTT
>TRBJ1-2|TRBV29-1|.|.
CSVGGGYGTYGYTF
TGCAGCGTTGGGGGAGGGTACGGTACCTATGGCTACACCTTC
>TRBJ2-2|TRBV5-5|.|.
CASRGARDGELFF
TGTGCCAGCAGGGGGGCCAGGGACGGGGAGCTGTTTTTT
>TRBJ2-4|TRBV20-1|medium-sized|TRBD1
CSARDADRGKNIQYF
TGCAGTGCTAGAGATGCCGACAGGGGCAAAAACATTCAGTACTTC
>TRBJ2-7|TRBV29-1|.|.
CSVGGQGSSYEQYF
TGCAGCGTTGGAGGGCAGGGGAGCTCCTACGAGCAGTACTTC
>TRBJ2-5|TRBV4-3|medium-sized|.
CASSQELQGTETQYF
TGCGCCAGCAGCCAAGAACTACAGGGAACAGAGACCCAGTACTTC
>TRBJ2-7|TRBV11-2|.|.
CASSLVTRREQYF
TGTGCCAGCAGCTTGGTGACTAGACGCGAGCAGTACTTC
>TRBJ2-5|TRBV5-1|.|TRBD2
CASSTGTSGRVETQYF
TGCGCCAGCAGCACCGGGACTAGCGGGAGGGTGGAGACCCAGTACTTC
>TRBJ2-2|TRBV7-6|few|.
CASSRTLNTGELFF
TGTGCCAGCAGCCGGACTCTGAACACCGGGGAGCTGTTTTTT
>TRBJ2-3|TRBV5-6|many|TRBD1
CASTLGQGSTDTQYF
TGTGCCAGCACCCTAGGACAGGGGAGCACAGATACGCAGTATTTT
>TRBJ2-7|TRBV6-1|many|.
CASSAVRGGEQYF
TGTGCCAGCAGTGCGGTCCGGGGCGGCGAGCAGTACTTC
>TRBJ1-5|TRBV20-1|medium-sized|.
CSARDRSASGPQHF
TGCAGTGCTAGAGATCGGAGTGCGTCGGGGCCCCAGCATTTT
>TRBJ2-2|TRBV29-1|medium-sized|.
CSVRADTGELFF
TGCAGCGTTCGGGCAGACACCGGGGAGCTGTTTTTT
>TRBJ2-2|TRBV25-1|medium-sized|.
CASSVLGRTGELFF
TGTGCCAGCAGTGTCTTAGGACGCACCGGGGAGCTGTTTTTT
>TRBJ2-1|TRBV9|medium-sized|.
CASSRGATANEQFF
TGTGCCAGCAGCCGGGGGGCTACCGCGAATGAGCAGTTCTTC
>TRBJ1-1|TRBV18|medium-sized|.
CASSPQNTEAFF
TGTGCCAGCTCACCACAGAACACTGAAGCTTTCTTT
>TRBJ2-1|TRBV12-3/TRBV12-4|.|TRBD2
CASSLGVAGVGDEQFF
TGTGCCAGCAGTTTAGGGGTAGCGGGAGTAGGGGATGAGCAGTTCTTC
>TRBJ2-2|TRBV28|.|.
CASSFTAGELFF
TGTGCCAGCAGTTTTACGGCCGGGGAGCTGTTTTTT
>TRBJ1-2|TRBV6-5|medium-sized|TRBD1
CASSLEQGLSGGYTF
TGTGCCAGCAGCCTAGAACAGGGGTTAAGCGGTGGCTACACCTTC
>TRBJ2-7|TRBV25-1|medium-sized|TRBD2
CASSELGGGLYEQYF
TGTGCCAGCAGTGAGCTAGGCGGGGGACTCTACGAGCAGTACTTC
>TRBJ2-1|TRBV7-6|medium-sized|.
CASSWALGGTSYNEQFF
TGTGCCAGCAGCTGGGCCCTCGGGGGGACATCCTACAATGAGCAGTTCTTC
>TRBJ2-7|TRBV20-1|large|.
CSARDHQGRSYEQYF
TGCAGTGCTAGAGATCACCAGGGGCGCTCCTACGAGCAGTACTTC
>TRBJ2-2|TRBV5-1|many|.
CASRDRGGTGELFF
TGCGCCAGCAGAGATAGGGGGGGAACCGGGGAGCTGTTTTTT
>TRBJ2-7|TRBV9|.|.
CASSVVTGPPYEQYF
TGTGCCAGCAGCGTAGTTACCGGGCCCCCCTACGAGCAGTACTTC
>TRBJ2-7|TRBV3-1|.|TRBD2
CASSQPSGRREQYF
TGTGCCAGCAGCCAACCTAGCGGGAGACGCGAGCAGTACTTC
>TRBJ2-1|TRBV5-6|.|.
CASSLGGAFHEQFF
TGTGCCAGCAGCTTGGGGGGCGCGTTTCATGAGCAGTTCTTC
>TRBJ2-5|TRBV7-2|many|.
CASSLSRQETQYF
TGTGCCAGCAGCTTATCGCGGCAAGAGACCCAGTACTTC
>TRBJ1-6|TRBV6-5|large|TRBD1
CASSPTGQGIYSPLHF
TGTGCCAGCAGTCCCACGGGACAGGGAATTTATTCACCCCTCCACTTT
>TRBJ2-7|TRBV20-1|medium-sized|TRBD2
CSARSASGSSILHEQYF
TGCAGTGCTAGATCGGCTAGCGGGAGCAGTATCCTCCACGAGCAGTACTTC
>TRBJ1-2|TRBV4-2|few|.
CASSPGRGGPYGYTF
TGTGCCAGCAGCCCAGGACGAGGGGGTCCCTATGGCTACACCTTC
>TRBJ2-1|TRBV6-4|few|TRBD2
CASSEGTSGDLNEQFF
TGTGCCAGCAGTGAGGGGACTAGCGGGGACTTGAATGAGCAGTTCTTC
>TRBJ2-3|TRBV19|medium-sized|.
CASSIGTSGARKYF
TGTGCCAGTAGTATTGGAACTAGTGGAGCTCGAAAGTATTTT
>TRBJ2-3|TRBV2|.|.
CASSGESTDTQYF
TGTGCCAGCAGTGGGGAGAGCACAGATACGCAGTATTTT
>TRBJ2-5|TRBV29-1|few|.
CSVRGVEETQYF
TGCAGCGTCAGGGGAGTTGAAGAGACCCAGTACTTC
>TRBJ2-5|TRBV19|.|.
CASSTGAQETQYF
TGTGCCAGTAGTACGGGGGCTCAAGAGACCCAGTACTTC
>TRBJ2-6|TRBV5-1|medium-sized|.
CASSLAGEASSGANVLTF
TGCGCCAGCAGCTTGGCCGGCGAGGCCAGCTCTGGGGCCAACGTCCTGACTTTC
>TRBJ1-2|TRBV5-1|many|TRBD1
CASSSTGDPNYGYTF
TGCGCCAGCAGCTCAACAGGGGACCCGAACTATGGCTACACCTTC
>TRBJ1-5|TRBV5-1|few|.
CASSPGTFLDQPQHF
TGCGCCAGCAGCCCCGGGACCTTTCTTGATCAGCCCCAGCATTTT
>TRBJ2-2|TRBV4-1|.|TRBD2
CASSQDQVGTSRHTGELFF
TGCGCCAGCAGCCAAGATCAGGTTGGGACTAGCAGACACACCGGGGAGCTGTTTTTT
>TRBJ2-6|TRBV4-3|medium-sized|.
CASSQDHRYGANVLTF
TGCGCCAGCAGCCAAGATCACAGGTATGGGGCCAACGTCCTGACTTTC
>TRBJ2-5|TRBV6-5|medium-sized|TRBD1
CASSSPRGREETQYF
TGTGCCAGCAGTTCCCCCAGGGGGCGAGAGGAGACCCAGTACTTC
>TRBJ2-7|TRBV5-1|medium-sized|TRBD2
CASSSSGSSYEQYF
TGCGCCAGCAGTTCAAGCGGGAGCTCCTACGAGCAGTACTTC
>TRBJ1-1|TRBV7-9|medium-sized|.
CASRDGGINTEAFF
TGTGCCAGCAGAGACGGGGGGATTAACACTGAAGCTTTCTTT